This TCR beta chain was obtained from a study of blood T cell repertoires in COVID-19. Profiled with immunoSEQ multiplex PCR; TCRdb holds only in-frame clones, not every one. The repertoire holds 110,000 or so clones, roughly 79% seen once, with less than 45% in the top ten. After removal of 8 bases from V and 0 bases from J, the junction contained 4 bases not matched to a gene. The germline V gene has CDR1 ENHRY and CDR2 SYGVKD. The CDR3 has 13 amino acids. The sample taken for sequencing was peripheral blood. This sequence originates from an elderly man with acute or convalescent COVID-19. The chain joins TRBV10-3 to TRBJ2-7; 7 bases align to TRBD1. CDR3 bases: TGTGCCATCCGAGGACAGGTCTCCTACGAGCAGTACTTC. This encodes CAIRGQVSYEQYF.